Described below is a single TCR beta chain sequence and its context. In the source study's methods: Nucleated cell counts were estimated from reference gene primer amplification. Measured with immunoSEQ multiplex PCR; TCRdb has only the in-frame clones, and not every one. The V and J calls and the clone size are those of that table, but D and trimming were determined from the DNA. This sample yields 150,000 to 200,000 clones, of which 90% are seen a single time; 0.5% to 0.75% belongs to the top ten. The sample belongs to a study of blood T cell repertoires in COVID-19. Study as a whole: Samples taken during acute and convalescent COVID-19 were collected in the United States, Italy and Spain. From T cells, B-cell-depleted T cells, or PBMCs came the material, which was cDNA or gDNA.

CDR3 length equals 16 residues. The V and J ends lost 6 bases and 10 bases, in that order; junction bases with no gene match: 13. The germline gives CDR1 SGHTA, CDR2 FQGNSA. The receptor was isolated from a man in his forties or fifties with acute or convalescent COVID-19. Specimen: peripheral blood. The chain joins TRBV7-2 to TRBJ1-6, with 9 bases identical to TRBD1. The CDR3: CASRLQPGTGWSPLHF. CDR3 coding DNA: TGTGCCAGCAGACTGCAGCCGGGGACAGGGTGGTCACCCCTCCACTTT.